The rows below give T cell receptor beta chains drawn from one sample of a study of blood T cell repertoires in COVID-19. Using immunoSEQ multiplex PCR, the repertoire was profiled, and TCRdb retains in-frame clones only, with some absent. The sample has roughly 140,000 clones; over 75% are singletons. The sample comprised peripheral blood. Receptor source: a woman in her sixties or seventies with COVID-19, enrolled during active disease. CDR3s include the opening cysteine and the closing phenylalanine or tryptophan. Clone size is not always given. Where it is, it says once, few, many or a class for expanded clones.

TRBJ2-1	TRBV7-3	once	CASSPRAGGLGEQFF
TRBJ2-5	TRBV18	.	CASSPQQEGTQYF
TRBJ1-5	TRBV6-2/TRBV6-3	.	CASSRYRDRGIVSNQPQHF
TRBJ2-2	TRBV7-2	.	CASSLEGDRVATGELFF
TRBJ1-2	TRBV10-2	.	CASSEFQEGPNYGYTF
TRBJ1-1	TRBV3-1/TRBV3-2	few	CASSRTDRDTEAFF
TRBJ2-1	TRBV4-1	.	CASSRQDNEQFF
TRBJ2-1	TRBV15	.	CATSIRPGQDYNEQFF
TRBJ2-7	TRBV5-4	.	CASSLAGISYEQYF
TRBJ2-7	TRBV5-6	.	CASSLMTGGEQYF
TRBJ1-5	TRBV18	.	CASSPLGQEGNQPQHF
TRBJ2-7	TRBV30	.	CAWREEPGQGAEEQYF
TRBJ2-1	TRBV11-2	.	CASSLARRGEQFF
TRBJ1-2	TRBV7-6	.	CASSPPVGGTF
TRBJ1-6	TRBV5-1	.	CASSLGKGESPLHF
TRBJ1-4	TRBV28	.	CASSNADRGSEKLFF
TRBJ2-1	TRBV7-9	.	CASSLVLDGTGSYNEQFF
TRBJ2-7	TRBV5-1	.	CASSLRVQGLTYEQYF
TRBJ1-1	TRBV5-1	.	CASSLGWQGRNTEAFF
TRBJ1-1	TRBV11-2	.	CASSSQGARTEAFF
TRBJ2-3	TRBV3-1/TRBV3-2	.	CASSQGGGGPVDTQYF
TRBJ1-1	TRBV21-1	.	CASSKEQAVKDAFF
TRBJ2-1	TRBV5-1	.	CASSPGTGNYEQFF
TRBJ2-1	TRBV3-1/TRBV3-2	.	CASSQVSGLHEQFF
TRBJ2-2	TRBV12-3/TRBV12-4	.	CASRMGQTGELFF
TRBJ1-2	TRBV30	.	CAWSIPGQGAYGYTF
TRBJ2-2	TRBV6-5	.	CASSYRHSNTGELFF
TRBJ1-2	TRBV9	few	CASSVAPGEEYGYTF
TRBJ2-1	TRBV9	.	CASSVLSGGAVNEQFF
TRBJ1-5	TRBV5-1	.	CASSPPQEYSNQPQHF
TRBJ2-7	TRBV2	.	CASIAETGPYEQYF
TRBJ2-3	TRBV3-1/TRBV3-2	.	CASSPAGFDSRTDTQYF
TRBJ1-1	TRBV27	.	CASSRGRQGLLMNTEAFF
TRBJ2-1	TRBV6-5	.	CASSRDTRNEQFF
TRBJ2-3	TRBV3-1/TRBV3-2	.	CASSQDPWLASGGVATDTQYF
TRBJ2-7	TRBV7-3	.	CASGGSPYEQYF
TRBJ2-5	TRBV4-2	.	CASSPELAGEETQYF
TRBJ1-2	TRBV7-3	.	CASSAQAGTGGYGYTF
TRBJ2-1	TRBV2	.	CASSVGRRYNEQFF
TRBJ2-3	TRBV19	.	CASTRGTSGGEFTDTQYF
TRBJ1-2	TRBV10-3	.	CAISEPDSYGYTF
TRBJ2-3	TRBV7-8	few	CASRPSRGTDTQYF
TRBJ1-5	TRBV2	.	CASRFLVNQPQHF
TRBJ2-3	TRBV7-9	.	CASSQSGRITDTQYF
TRBJ1-1	TRBV6-6	.	CASSYSLGSMNTEAFF